Included here is one T cell receptor (beta chain) sequence, with context. Its target is unknown. Expressed TCRB transcripts were sequenced, since all the RNA that had been isolated was reverse transcribed. Repertoires were generated with immunoSEQ multiplex PCR, while TCRdb's copy carries only in-frame clones and drops some. The sample carries about 700,000 clones, under 15% recorded once. This sample stems from a study of beta chain features in type 1 diabetes. Study-level points and caveats: All four CD4+ subsets from Type 1 diabetes patients carried moderately but significantly shorter TCRB CDR3s.

The clonotype comes from a man aged 18 to 29 with type 1 diabetes. The source material was naive CD4+ T cells from blood.

CDR3 DNA sequence: TGTGCCAGCAGTAAGGACAGGGCCCCCTACGAGCAGTACTTC. Its protein is CASSKDRAPYEQYF. This chain uses TRBV25-1 with TRBJ2-7, with TRBD1 identical over 8 bases. Germline V gene data show CDR1 as MGHDK and CDR2 as SYGVNS. The CDR3 is 14 amino acids. With 5 bases clipped from V and 2 bases from J, the junction kept 5 bases outside the gene matches.